Presented here are 21 T cell receptor beta chains from one specimen sequenced in a study of T-cell reconstitution after alpha-beta-depleted transplantation in children. Preparation of the TCRbeta library used unique molecular identifiers. TCRdb reprocessed the PCR reads with MiXCR, giving one entry per CDR3 protein. The top ten clones hold about 2.5% of a sample with about 240,000 distinct CDR3 sequences, around 25% of them seen once. The sequencing used PBMCs, collected before TCRalphabeta/CD19-depleted stem cell transplant. Receptors originate from a girl aged 2-10 years with Fanconi anemia, due to receive a stem cell transplant.

The rearrangement uses TRBV12-3 or TRBV12-4 and TRBJ2-1, with D unresolved. This CDR3 has 12 residues. V was pared by 1 base and J by 8 bases, with 6 bases between. In nucleotides, the CDR3 is TGTGCCAGCAGTTTAGTGGCGGATGAGCAGTTCTTC. Protein sequence: CASSLVADEQFF.

This chain links TRBV13 with TRBJ2-1; tentatively, D is TRBD2 (5 bases). The germline gives CDR1 PRHDT, CDR2 FYEKMQ (reference sequence). This CDR3 is built from 14 residues. V was pared by 1 base and J by 3 bases, with 7 bases between. The CDR3 DNA reads TGTGCCAGCAGCTTAGAGCGGTACTACAATGAGCAGTTCTTC. This gives the protein CASSLERYYNEQFF.

The chain carries TRBV18 and TRBJ2-3; TRBD2 aligns across 10 bases. The V gene end was trimmed by 6 bases and the J gene end by 1 base; junction bases not matched to a gene: 13. Germline V gives CDR1 KGHSH, CDR2 LQKENI. The CDR3 consists of 18 residues. The CDR3 region is CASSSGLATEVGTDTQYF. CDR3 sequence (DNA): TGTGCCAGCTCGTCGGGACTAGCGACCGAGGTCGGCACAGATACGCAGTATTTT.

In its sample, this clonotype was seen a few times. The CDR3 sequence is CSGRGQGFFSNQPQHF. The CDR3 DNA reads as TGCAGTGGCCGGGGACAGGGATTCTTTAGCAATCAGCCCCAGCATTTT. This chain links TRBV20-1 with TRBJ1-5; 9 nucleotides match TRBD1. CDR3 size: 16 residues. Trimming removed 7 bases from V and 0 bases from J; junction bases left unmatched: 10. CDR1 is DFQATT, CDR2 SNEGSKA, per germline (reference sequence).

This clonotype was detected ten times or more. The chain carries TRBV6-5 and TRBJ2-3; 12 bases match TRBD2. The CDR3 is made up of 16 amino acids. V lost 0 bases and J lost 5; bases outside the gene matches: 3. Germline CDR1 and CDR2: MNHEY and SVGAGI. Here the CDR3 reads CASSYSLAGGVDTQYF. CDR3 DNA sequence: TGTGCCAGCAGTTACTCACTAGCGGGGGGCGTAGATACGCAGTATTTT.

This clonotype was recorded many times. V is TRBV4-2 and J is TRBJ2-3; no firm D call. V was shortened by 4 bases and J by 4 bases, with 9 bases between the two germline ends. The CDR3 has 13 amino acids. Germline CDR1 LGHNA, CDR2 YNFKEQ. The CDR3 DNA reads as TGTGCCAGCAGCCCTGCCTATGCAGATACGCAGTATTTT. Encoded protein: CASSPAYADTQYF.

This clonotype was counted at least ten times. This chain connects TRBV29-1 to TRBJ2-1, with TRBD1 matching over 9 bases. The junction had 8 bases not matched to a gene; V was cut back by 5 bases and J by 9 bases. The CDR3 has 13 amino acids. CDR1 SQVTM and CDR2 ANQGSEA come from the germline V gene. The CDR3, as DNA: TGCAGCGTTCCCAGACAGGGGGTCTTTGAGCAGTTCTTC. This translates into CSVPRQGVFEQFF.

This clonotype appeared a few times. The CDR3 nucleotides read TGTGCCAGCAGGGGGGGCAACGAGGAGACCCAGTACTTC. This sequence encodes CASRGGNEETQYF. The J gene is TRBJ2-5, the V gene TRBV25-1, with D perhaps given as TRBD1 or TRBD2 (6 bases each). The germline V gene has CDR1 MGHDK and CDR2 SYGVNS. Deletions cut 6 bases from V and 5 bases from J, with 13 bases between. This CDR3 region has 13 residues.

This chain connects TRBV7-8 to TRBJ1-5, with D possibly being TRBD1 (5 bases). This CDR3 has 15 amino acids. The V and J ends lost 1 base and 3 bases respectively, with 10 bases between them. CDR1 and CDR2 (germline): SGHVS, FQNEAQ. CDR3 sequence reads: CASSLDSRVNQPQHF. CDR3 DNA sequence: TGTGCCAGCAGCTTAGACTCCAGGGTCAATCAGCCCCAGCATTTT.

V and J are TRBV18 and TRBJ2-1, with 13 positions matching TRBD2. CDR1 is KGHSH, CDR2 LQKENI, per germline. V gave up 3 bases and J gave up 5 bases; unmatched junction bases: 7. The CDR3 is made up of 17 amino acids. In nucleotides, the CDR3 is TGTGCCAGCTCACCGCGGACTAGCGGGAGCGTCAACAATGAGCAGTTCTTC. Protein: CASSPRTSGSVNNEQFF.

This clonotype was picked up a small number of times. This sequence joins TRBV6-6 and TRBJ2-7; D is perhaps TRBD2 (7 bases). The ends were cut back, 6 bases at V and 7 bases at J, with 16 bases in the middle. This CDR3 region has 13 residues. The germline CDR1 and CDR2 sequences are MNHNY and SVGAGI (reference sequence). CDR3 bases: TGTGCCAGCAGGGTTTGGGGGGGGCATGAGCAGTACTTC. It is translated as CASRVWGGHEQYF.

The chain links TRBV12-3 or TRBV12-4 to TRBJ2-3; no definite D call. The V gene lost 5 bases and the J gene lost 6 bases, with 12 bases spanning the gap. CDR3 length: 13 amino acids. CDR3 coding DNA: TGTGCCAGCAGTGTCGACCTGTCGGATACGCAGTATTTT. It yields the protein CASSVDLSDTQYF.

In this sample, this clonotype turned up many times. V gene TRBV20-1 combines with J gene TRBJ2-1, with TRBD2 identical over 13 bases. CDR1 and CDR2 from the germline V gene are DFQATT and SNEGSKA (reference sequence). The CDR3 is 15 amino acids. The trim removed 6 bases at V and 8 bases at J, leaving 10 bases unmatched. For the CDR3, the DNA is TGCAGTGCAGGTGGACTAGCGGGAGTTCAGGATGAGCAGTTCTTC. It yields the protein CSAGGLAGVQDEQFF.

This clonotype was found many times. The chain is built from TRBV5-5 and TRBJ2-1, with D hard to call. The V end was cut by 0 bases, the J end by 6 bases, with 19 bases between. CDR3 length equals 17 residues. CDR1 is SGHKS, CDR2 YYEKEE, per germline (reference sequence). CDR3 sequence (DNA): TGTGCCAGCAGCTTGGATTTCTCAGGTGCTGGGTTCAATGAGCAGTTCTTC. This gives the protein CASSLDFSGAGFNEQFF.

The chain employs TRBV5-1 and TRBJ2-3, with 9 nucleotides matching TRBD1. CDR3 length equals 17 residues. Germline V gene data show CDR1 as SGHRS and CDR2 as YFSETQ. Unmatched junction bases numbered 11, after V lost 3 bases and J lost 3 bases. The CDR3 DNA is TGCGCCAGCAGCTACGGAACAGGGGGCAAAAGGACAGATACGCAGTATTTT. Amino acid sequence: CASSYGTGGKRTDTQYF.

The chain recombines TRBV6-4 with TRBJ2-1; no clear D. V was pared by 2 bases and J by 3 bases, with 8 bases between. Per germline, CDR1 MRHNA and CDR2 SNTAGT. The CDR3 spans 14 residues. Here the CDR3 DNA reads TGTGCCAGCAGTGACCTCCTCGTCTACAATGAGCAGTTCTTC. This gives the protein CASSDLLVYNEQFF.

In its sample, this clonotype was seen a few times. The chain has TRBV7-8 and TRBJ2-6; D unresolved. Germline CDR1 reads SGHVS; CDR2 reads FQNEAQ. The length of the CDR3 is 15 residues. V was clipped by 4 bases and J by 0 bases, with 7 bases between them. This chain's CDR3 is CASSSRSSGANVLTF. The CDR3 DNA reads TGTGCCAGCAGCTCCAGGAGCTCTGGGGCCAACGTCCTGACTTTC.

The V gene is TRBV20-1, the J gene TRBJ2-5, with D unresolved. The germline gives CDR1 DFQATT, CDR2 SNEGSKA (reference sequence). The CDR3 runs to 15 residues. The V and J ends lost 0 bases and 3 bases respectively, with 14 bases between them. DNA for the CDR3: TGCAGTGCTAGAGATCCAGGCCGCGGAGAAGAGACCCAGTACTTC. This gives the protein CSARDPGRGEETQYF.

This rearrangement joins TRBV29-1 to TRBJ2-5; D unclear. The CDR3 extends over 13 amino acids. Germline V gene sequence: CDR1 SQVTM, CDR2 ANQGSEA. The ends were cut back, 7 bases at V and 4 bases at J, with 16 bases in the middle. The CDR3 loop reads CSATTSGGETQYF. The CDR3 coding sequence is TGCAGCGCCACGACATCCGGCGGAGAGACCCAGTACTTC.

This clonotype was counted ten times or more. The gene calls are TRBV15 and TRBJ1-2; 8 bases map to TRBD1. Germline lookup yields CDR1 LNHNV and CDR2 YYDKDF (reference sequence). The trim removed 1 base at V and 7 bases at J, leaving 8 bases unmatched. The CDR3 runs to 15 residues. The CDR3 DNA is TGTGCCACCAGCAGAGTGACCCAGGGGGCTAGTGGCTACACCTTC. Translating it yields CATSRVTQGASGYTF.

V and J are TRBV7-8 and TRBJ2-7; D may be TRBD1 (6 bases). Trimming shortened V by 2 bases and J by 1 base, and 15 bases separated the two germline ends. CDR1 SGHVS and CDR2 FQNEAQ come from the germline V gene. The CDR3 covers 16 residues. The CDR3 sequence: CASSLSVGTRSYEQYF. In DNA, the CDR3 is TGTGCCAGCAGCTTAAGTGTGGGGACAAGGTCCTACGAGCAGTACTTC.